Listed here are 6 T cell receptor beta chains from one sample, sequenced in a study of control samples from healthy donors and cancer patients. Measured with immunoSEQ multiplex PCR; TCRdb has only the in-frame clones, and not every one. The profile shows 250,000 to 300,000 clones, approximately 80% of them singletons. Sequencing was done on a sample of PBMCs. All receptors derive from an older woman with lung cancer.

The rearrangement links TRBV24-1 to TRBJ2-1, with 11 bases that match TRBD2. Trimming cost V 4 bases and J 4 bases; bases outside gene matches: 2. The CDR3 covers 15 residues. The germline V gene has CDR1 KGHDR and CDR2 SFDVKD. The CDR3 loop reads CATSEPSGGYNEQFF. Written as DNA, the CDR3 is TGTGCCACCAGTGAGCCTAGCGGGGGGTACAATGAGCAGTTCTTC.

This clone has just a few counts. This sequence joins TRBV7-8 and TRBJ1-4; 9 nucleotides line up with TRBD1. Germline assignment: CDR1 SGHVS and CDR2 FQNEAQ. The CDR3 is made up of 14 amino acids. J was trimmed by 7 bases and V by 5 bases; bases with no gene match: 5. The DNA for the CDR3 is TGTGCCAGCAGCCTACAGGGGGCCTCTGAAAAACTGTTTTTT. Its translation is CASSLQGASEKLFF.

The chain is built from TRBV5-1 and TRBJ2-5; D is tentatively TRBD1 or TRBD2 (5 bases each). Germline loops: CDR1 SGHRS, CDR2 YFSETQ. V was clipped by 4 bases and J by 4 bases, with 14 bases between them. The CDR3 loop spans 14 amino acids. The CDR3 nucleotides read TGCGCCAGCAGCCCTATTGGGGGACGAGAGACCCAGTACTTC. Residues: CASSPIGGRETQYF.

This chain joins TRBV11-3 and TRBJ2-1, with D uncertain. This CDR3 region has 13 residues. The ends were cut back, 1 base at V and 9 bases at J, with 10 bases in the middle. Germline values: CDR1 SGHNT, CDR2 YENEEA. CDR3 amino acids: CASSLGTVSEQFF. CDR3 sequence (DNA): TGTGCCAGCAGCTTAGGGACCGTTTCTGAGCAGTTCTTC.

The chain joins TRBV5-1 to TRBJ1-2; D not resolved. CDR3 length: 13 residues. Trimming took 0 bases from V and 4 from J, leaving 7 bases between them. CDR1 is SGHRS, CDR2 YFSETQ, per germline. The CDR3 loop reads CASSLAAVYGYTF. CDR3 nucleotide sequence: TGCGCCAGCAGCTTGGCAGCGGTCTATGGCTACACCTTC. The variable domain in full, completed from reference TRBV5-1 and TRBJ1-2, reads KAGVTQTPRYLIKTRGQQVTLSCSPISGHRSVSWYQQTPGQGLQFLFEYFSETQRNKGNFPGRFSGRQFSNSRSEMNVSTLELGDSALYLCASSLAAVYGYTFGSGTRLTVV.

This sequence joins TRBV28 and TRBJ1-2; the D is unclear. V lost 0 bases and J lost 2, with 13 bases in between. Germline assignment: CDR1 MDHEN and CDR2 SYDVKM. This CDR3 contains 16 residues. The CDR3 DNA reads as TGTGCCAGCAGTTTATGGTCACTGACGCTAAACTATGGCTACACCTTC. Translating it yields CASSLWSLTLNYGYTF.